A selection of T cell receptor beta chains follows, all from one sample in a study of blood T cell repertoires in COVID-19. Sequenced by immunoSEQ multiplex PCR; TCRdb stores in-frame clones only, minus some. The sample records tens of thousands of clones, about 89% being singletons. The specimen sequenced was peripheral blood. The origin of the receptors is a woman aged 65 to 85 with acute or convalescent COVID-19. Each CDR3 is given without its conserved first and last residue. Each record gives: J gene, clone size, V gene, CDR3 protein. Clone size, where shown, is once, few, many, or a class for clones that have expanded.

TRBJ2-7	.	TRBV2	ASTRQGITYEQY
TRBJ2-7	.	TRBV18	ASSLNLAAGQGSYEQY
TRBJ1-2	once	TRBV29-1	SVAPGQGVRLAGYT
TRBJ2-5	.	TRBV15	ATSSGQGRTQETQY
TRBJ1-1	once	TRBV28	ASSLTKNTEAF
TRBJ2-1	.	TRBV15	ATSPSGRAGDEQF
TRBJ1-2	.	TRBV28	ASSYYDTGNYGYT
TRBJ2-1	.	TRBV3-1/TRBV3-2	ASSHLTSGYNEQF
TRBJ1-2	few	TRBV29-1	SVPRQGRDGYT
TRBJ1-1	.	TRBV19	ASSIDVSGMNTEAF
TRBJ1-4	.	TRBV29-1	SVEGQGASRLF
TRBJ2-7	.	TRBV11-2	ASSFFEGPSYEQY
TRBJ2-1	once	TRBV28	ASGTSGSNNEQF
TRBJ2-1	.	TRBV3-1/TRBV3-2	ASSQGLAGVYEQF
TRBJ1-6	few	TRBV2	ASRTDSYNSPLH
TRBJ2-5	.	TRBV6-2/TRBV6-3	ASSWRGSGQETQY
TRBJ1-2	.	TRBV12-3/TRBV12-4	ASSTYSRDGYT
TRBJ2-1	.	TRBV19	ASSTFSGTGRNEQF
TRBJ1-2	.	TRBV27	ASTTRQGANYGYT
TRBJ1-1	.	TRBV5-1	ASSLTGDRTIEAF
TRBJ2-3	.	TRBV2	ASSGTGGSRSDTQY
TRBJ1-2	.	TRBV5-1	ASSLKSGDYGYT
TRBJ1-5	.	TRBV6-5	ASSRGQGNNQPQH
TRBJ1-2	.	TRBV19	ASHTQGGGYT
TRBJ2-5	.	TRBV28	ASINRDRARETQY
TRBJ2-1	.	TRBV16	ASSLDWASGGADEQF
TRBJ1-2	.	TRBV6-5	ASIAGGDYGYT
TRBJ2-3	.	TRBV9	ASSVRAGAYTQY
TRBJ2-3	.	TRBV5-6	ASSSRGGTSTDTQY
TRBJ2-2	.	TRBV11-2	ASSLGQGWGELF
TRBJ2-7	.	TRBV27	ASSLRDRPVGEQY
TRBJ2-3	.	TRBV18	ASSGQGRTDTQY
TRBJ1-2	.	TRBV19	ASSTTGTANYGYT
TRBJ2-5	.	TRBV2	ASHRETQETQY
TRBJ1-6	.	TRBV27	ASTPGQQNSPLH